This TCR beta chain derives from a study of blood T cell repertoires in COVID-19. The assay was immunoSEQ multiplex PCR, and TCRdb's table has in-frame clones only and misses some. The table records approximately 230,000 clones, approximately 88% of them present only once. Germline V CDR1 and CDR2: SGHRS, YFSETQ. J gave up 5 bases and V 4 bases, and 4 bases lay outside the gene matches. The CDR3 extends over 14 amino acids. Sequencing input: peripheral blood. This clonotype was obtained from a woman aged 25 to 45 with COVID-19, enrolled during active disease. The rearrangement uses TRBV5-1 and TRBJ1-2; TRBD1 matches 11 bases. CDR3 DNA: TGCGCCAGCAGCAGGACAGGGGGCCAGTATGGCTACACCTTC. Amino acid sequence: CASSRTGGQYGYTF.